A selection of T cell receptor beta chains follows, all from one sample in a study of T cells in Graves' hyperthyroidism and ophthalmopathy. TCRdb passed the multiplex PCR reads through MiXCR, listing each CDR3 protein once. The sample shows approximately 690,000 distinct CDR3 sequences, about a fifth of them seen only once. Sequences were obtained from blood. These receptors came from a man in his thirties or forties with Graves' ophthalmopathy. Each CDR3 is given with its conserved first and last residue. The D gene is left open where the match is weak. For some rows the clone size is stated as once, few or many, or as a class when expanded; others skip it.

J,size,V,D,CDR3,DNA
TRBJ2-3,few,TRBV3-1,.,CASSQRYFNSERGTDTQYF,TGTGCCAGCAGCCAGAGGTACTTTAATAGCGAGCGGGGCACAGATACGCAGTATTTT
TRBJ1-1,.,TRBV12-3/TRBV12-4,.,CASSISLVWAEAFF,TGTGCCAGCAGTATCAGTTTGGTTTGGGCTGAAGCTTTCTTT
TRBJ1-4,few,TRBV4-1,.,CASSQDIARLNEKLFF,TGCGCCAGCAGCCAAGATATCGCCAGACTAAATGAAAAACTGTTTTTT
TRBJ2-3,few,TRBV27,.,CASNADYSTDTQYF,TGTGCCAGCAACGCAGACTATAGCACAGATACGCAGTATTTT
TRBJ2-5,many,TRBV18,.,CASSPTVQETQYF,TGTGCCAGCTCACCGACAGTCCAAGAGACCCAGTACTTC
TRBJ2-1,few,TRBV7-9,TRBD2,CASSFVPGGPLVEQFF,TGTGCCAGCAGCTTTGTTCCGGGAGGGCCCTTGGTTGAGCAGTTCTTC
TRBJ1-2,many,TRBV28,.,CASSLLRVGRSDGYTF,TGTGCCAGCAGTTTATTAAGGGTCGGCAGGTCGGATGGCTACACCTTC
TRBJ2-7,many,TRBV20-1,TRBD1,CSATTPGTGGTYEQYF,TGCAGTGCAACGACCCCAGGGACAGGGGGTACCTACGAGCAGTACTTC
TRBJ1-2,.,TRBV28,TRBD1,CASSSPPGGPPYGYTF,TGTGCCAGCAGTTCCCCCCCAGGGGGCCCGCCCTATGGCTACACCTTC
TRBJ1-1,many,TRBV7-2,.,CASSLARGLNTEAFF,TGTGCCAGCAGCTTAGCTAGGGGTTTGAACACTGAAGCTTTCTTT
TRBJ2-7,many,TRBV6-1,TRBD2,CASRQFTSGSYEQYF,TGTGCCAGCAGACAGTTCACTAGCGGGAGCTACGAGCAGTACTTC
TRBJ2-6,.,TRBV20-1,.,CSAQDGSGANVLTF,TGCAGTGCGCAAGACGGCTCTGGGGCCAACGTCCTGACTTTC
TRBJ2-4,few,TRBV10-3,.,CATGRGEGPKNIQYF,TGTGCCACCGGAAGGGGGGAGGGCCCCAAAAACATTCAGTACTTC
TRBJ2-6,.,TRBV11-1,.,CASSQDEANVLTF,TGTGCCAGCAGCCAAGACGAGGCCAACGTCCTGACTTTC
TRBJ2-7,.,TRBV3-1,.,CASSQGIETYEQYF,TGTGCCAGCAGCCAGGGGATTGAGACCTACGAGCAGTACTTC
TRBJ2-1,many,TRBV7-2,TRBD2,CASSLTRDYHNEQFF,TGTGCCAGCAGCTTAACCCGGGACTACCACAATGAGCAGTTCTTC
TRBJ1-2,many,TRBV28,.,CASSFRGVGYGYTF,TGTGCCAGCAGTTTTCGGGGCGTAGGTTATGGCTACACCTTC
TRBJ2-5,many,TRBV2,.,CASSSQGWQETQYF,TGTGCCAGCAGCTCGCAGGGTTGGCAGGAGACCCAGTACTTC
TRBJ2-1,.,TRBV4-3,.,CASSQVWSSSEEQFF,TGCGCCAGCAGCCAAGTCTGGAGCTCGTCAGAGGAGCAGTTCTTC
TRBJ2-7,.,TRBV6-1,TRBD2,CASSVKTGGFYEQYF,TGTGCCAGCAGTGTTAAGACGGGAGGCTTCTACGAGCAGTACTTC
TRBJ2-2,.,TRBV7-2,TRBD2,CASSLNQAGGPGELFF,TGTGCCAGCAGCTTAAATCAAGCGGGAGGGCCCGGGGAGCTGTTTTTT
TRBJ2-6,.,TRBV28,TRBD2,CATLAGLSGANVLTF,TGTGCCACCCTAGCGGGACTCTCTGGGGCCAACGTCCTGACTTTC